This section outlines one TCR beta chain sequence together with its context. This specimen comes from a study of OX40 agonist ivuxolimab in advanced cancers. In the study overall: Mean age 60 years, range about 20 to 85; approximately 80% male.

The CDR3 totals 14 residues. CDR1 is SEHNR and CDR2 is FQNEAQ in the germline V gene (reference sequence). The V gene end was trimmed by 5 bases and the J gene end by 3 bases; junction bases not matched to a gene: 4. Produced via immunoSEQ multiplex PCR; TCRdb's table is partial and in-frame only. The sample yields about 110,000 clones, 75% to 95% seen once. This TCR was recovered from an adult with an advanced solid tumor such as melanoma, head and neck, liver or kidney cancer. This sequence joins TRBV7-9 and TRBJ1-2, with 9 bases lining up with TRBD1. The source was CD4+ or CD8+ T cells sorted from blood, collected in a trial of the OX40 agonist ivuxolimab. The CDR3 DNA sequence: TGTGCCAGCAGCCAGGGACAGGGTGACTATGGCTACACCTTC. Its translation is CASSQGQGDYGYTF.